This TCR beta chain was profiled in a study of vaccination effects on CD4 cells after COVID-19. For the study at large: Each person got two doses of an mRNA SARS-CoV-2 vaccine, BNT162b2 or mRNA-1273.

General observations from the study: Cross-reaction with common cold coronaviruses was seen in only 1 of 255 vaccine-induced clones from healthy vaccinees. Clones from infection and from vaccination both contracted markedly late after vaccination.

In the case of this clone: Its target is not known.

Before sequencing, viral peptide pools were used by the ViraFEST assay to expand antigen-specific CD4+ T cells. Cells that had been cultured for roughly eleven days were the source of isolated CD4+ T cells. Each vaccine recipient was nucleocapsid antibody negative and had no prior SARS-CoV-2 infection. This CDR3 region has 17 residues. The ends lost 4 bases at V and 1 base at J; junction bases unmatched: 11. Germline CDR1 is LGHDT and CDR2 is YNNKEL (reference sequence). Only in-frame clones appear in the TCRdb table, and some are missing; sequencing was by immunoSEQ multiplex PCR. The data show 30,000 to 35,000 clones, with more than 70% seen just once and 25% to 35% held by the top ten.

This rearrangement joins TRBV3-1 (or the pseudogene TRBV3-2) to TRBJ2-7; 9 nucleotides line up with TRBD2. The source was CD4+ T cells from PBMCs cultured with HCoV-OC43 spike peptides, collected before COVID-19 vaccination. The subset is: HCoV-OC43 spike overlapping peptide pool stimulation. The TCR comes from a human donor who received a COVID-19 vaccine. The CDR3 reads CASSPVQKLAGSYEQYF. CDR3 in DNA: TGTGCCAGCAGCCCCGTTCAAAAGCTAGCGGGGTCCTACGAGCAGTACTTC.